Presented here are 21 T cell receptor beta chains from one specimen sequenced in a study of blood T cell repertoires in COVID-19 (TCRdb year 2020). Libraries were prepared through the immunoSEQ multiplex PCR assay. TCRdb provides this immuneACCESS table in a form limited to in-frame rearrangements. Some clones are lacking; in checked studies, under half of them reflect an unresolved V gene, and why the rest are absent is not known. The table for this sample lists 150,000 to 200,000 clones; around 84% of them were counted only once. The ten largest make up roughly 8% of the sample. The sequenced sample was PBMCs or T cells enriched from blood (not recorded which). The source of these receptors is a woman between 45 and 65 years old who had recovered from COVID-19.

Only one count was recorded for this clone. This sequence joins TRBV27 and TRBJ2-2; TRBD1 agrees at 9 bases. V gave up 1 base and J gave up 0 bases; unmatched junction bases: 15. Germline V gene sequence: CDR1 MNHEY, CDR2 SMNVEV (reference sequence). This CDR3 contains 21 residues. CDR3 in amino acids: CASSLFSVVGTGTSNTGELFF. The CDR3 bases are TGTGCCAGCAGTTTATTCTCGGTCGTGGGGACAGGGACTTCGAACACCGGGGAGCTGTTTTTT.

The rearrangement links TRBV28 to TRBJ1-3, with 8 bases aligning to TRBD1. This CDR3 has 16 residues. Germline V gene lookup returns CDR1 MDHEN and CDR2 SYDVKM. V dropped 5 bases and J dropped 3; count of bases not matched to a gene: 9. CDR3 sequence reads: CASSPETGVYGNTIYF. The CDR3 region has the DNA TGTGCCAGCAGTCCAGAGACAGGGGTCTATGGAAACACCATATATTTT.

The DNA of the CDR3 is TGTGCCAGCAGTGACTCAGGGGCCGCCCGAGCTGGGGCCAACGTCCTGACTTTC. Translated: CASSDSGAARAGANVLTF. The chain combines TRBV6-4 with TRBJ2-6; a possible D gene is TRBD1 (5 bases). V was cut by 0 bases and J by 2 bases, with 14 bases left in between. Germline V CDR1 and CDR2: MRHNA, SNTAGT. The CDR3 has 18 residues.

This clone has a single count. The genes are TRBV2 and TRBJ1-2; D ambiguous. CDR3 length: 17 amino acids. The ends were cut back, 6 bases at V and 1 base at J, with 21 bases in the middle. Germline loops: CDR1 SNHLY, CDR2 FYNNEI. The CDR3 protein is CASSDSGRASLNYGYTF. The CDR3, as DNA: TGTGCCAGCAGCGACTCTGGGCGGGCGAGCCTTAACTATGGCTACACCTTC.

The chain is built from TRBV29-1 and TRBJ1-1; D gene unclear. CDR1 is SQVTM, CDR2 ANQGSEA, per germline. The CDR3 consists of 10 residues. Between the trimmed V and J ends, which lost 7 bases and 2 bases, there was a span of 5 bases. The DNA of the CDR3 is TGCAGCGCCCAAAACACTGAAGCTTTCTTT. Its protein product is CSAQNTEAFF.

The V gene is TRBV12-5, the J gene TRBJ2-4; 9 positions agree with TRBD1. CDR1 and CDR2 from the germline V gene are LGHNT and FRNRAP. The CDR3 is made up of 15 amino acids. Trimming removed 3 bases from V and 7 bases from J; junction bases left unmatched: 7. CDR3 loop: CASGLGLGQGNIQYF. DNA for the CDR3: TGTGCTAGTGGTTTAGGTCTGGGACAGGGCAACATTCAGTACTTC.

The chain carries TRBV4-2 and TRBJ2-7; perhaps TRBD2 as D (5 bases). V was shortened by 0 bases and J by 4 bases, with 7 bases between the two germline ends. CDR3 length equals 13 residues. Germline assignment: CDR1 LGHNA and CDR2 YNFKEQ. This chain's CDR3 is CASSQEVAYEQYF. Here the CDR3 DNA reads TGTGCCAGCAGCCAAGAGGTAGCGTACGAGCAGTACTTC.

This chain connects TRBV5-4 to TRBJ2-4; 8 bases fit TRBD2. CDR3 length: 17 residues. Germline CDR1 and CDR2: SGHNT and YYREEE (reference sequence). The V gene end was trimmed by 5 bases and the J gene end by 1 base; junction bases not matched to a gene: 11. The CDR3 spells CASRPSLAGGAKNIQYF. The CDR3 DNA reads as TGTGCCAGCAGACCCTCACTGGCGGGGGGCGCCAAAAACATTCAGTACTTC.

This chain's CDR3 is CASSFRDSKLNEQFF. The CDR3 coding sequence is TGCGCCAGCAGCTTTCGGGACTCAAAACTAAATGAGCAGTTCTTC. V and J are TRBV5-1 and TRBJ2-1; D might be TRBD2 (6 bases). With 2 bases removed from V and 7 bases from J, the gap between germline ends came to 16 bases. The CDR3 runs to 15 residues. Germline CDR1 SGHRS, CDR2 YFSETQ.

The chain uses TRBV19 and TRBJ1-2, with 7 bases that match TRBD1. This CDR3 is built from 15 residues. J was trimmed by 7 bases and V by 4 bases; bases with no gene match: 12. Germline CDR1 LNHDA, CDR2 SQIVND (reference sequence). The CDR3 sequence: CASSTGQVLGGGYTF. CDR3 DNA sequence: TGTGCCAGTAGTACCGGACAGGTCCTCGGGGGTGGCTACACCTTC.

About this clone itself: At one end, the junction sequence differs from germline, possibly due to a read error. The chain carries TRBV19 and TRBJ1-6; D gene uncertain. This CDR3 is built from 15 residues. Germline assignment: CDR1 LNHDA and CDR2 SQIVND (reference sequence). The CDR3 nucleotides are TGTGCCAGTAGTATAGCCGGGAGTTCTAATTCTCCCCTCCACTTT. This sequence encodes CASSIAGSSNSPLHF.

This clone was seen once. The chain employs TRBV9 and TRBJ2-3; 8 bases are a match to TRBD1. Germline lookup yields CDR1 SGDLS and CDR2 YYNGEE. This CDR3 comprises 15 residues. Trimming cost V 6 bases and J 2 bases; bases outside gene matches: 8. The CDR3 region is CASTRQGAFTDTQYF. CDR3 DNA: TGTGCCAGCACCAGGCAGGGGGCGTTCACAGATACGCAGTATTTT.

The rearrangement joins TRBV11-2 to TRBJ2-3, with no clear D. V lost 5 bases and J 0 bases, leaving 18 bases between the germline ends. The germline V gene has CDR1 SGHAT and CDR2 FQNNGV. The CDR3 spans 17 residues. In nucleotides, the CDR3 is TGTGCCAGCAGCACCCGAAGGAGTTGGTCAAGCACAGATACGCAGTATTTT. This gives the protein CASSTRRSWSSTDTQYF.

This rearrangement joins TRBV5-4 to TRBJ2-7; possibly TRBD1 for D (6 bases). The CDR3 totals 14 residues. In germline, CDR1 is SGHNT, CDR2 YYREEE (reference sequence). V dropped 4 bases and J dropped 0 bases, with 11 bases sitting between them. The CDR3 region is CASSRDRSSYEQYF. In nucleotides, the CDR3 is TGTGCCAGCAGCAGAGACAGGAGCTCCTACGAGCAGTACTTC.

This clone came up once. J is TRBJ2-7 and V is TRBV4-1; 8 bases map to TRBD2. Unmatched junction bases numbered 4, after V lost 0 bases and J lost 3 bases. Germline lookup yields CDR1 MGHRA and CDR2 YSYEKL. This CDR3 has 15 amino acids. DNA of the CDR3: TGCGCCAGCAGCCAAGATCGGGAGGGCGACTACGAGCAGTACTTC. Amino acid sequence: CASSQDREGDYEQYF.

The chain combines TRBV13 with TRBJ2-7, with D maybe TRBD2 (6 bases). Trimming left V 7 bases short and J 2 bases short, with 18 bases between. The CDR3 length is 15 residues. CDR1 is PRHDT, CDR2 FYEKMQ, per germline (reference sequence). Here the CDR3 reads CASTVGVGGPYEQYF. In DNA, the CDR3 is TGTGCCAGCACCGTAGGGGTGGGGGGTCCCTACGAGCAGTACTTC.

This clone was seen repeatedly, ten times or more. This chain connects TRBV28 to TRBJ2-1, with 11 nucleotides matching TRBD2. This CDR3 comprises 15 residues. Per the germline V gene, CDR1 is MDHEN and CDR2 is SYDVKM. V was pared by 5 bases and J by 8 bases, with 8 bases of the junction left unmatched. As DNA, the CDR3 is TGTGCCAGCAGTCCACATAGCGGGAGGGGTTATGAGCAGTTCTTC. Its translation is CASSPHSGRGYEQFF.

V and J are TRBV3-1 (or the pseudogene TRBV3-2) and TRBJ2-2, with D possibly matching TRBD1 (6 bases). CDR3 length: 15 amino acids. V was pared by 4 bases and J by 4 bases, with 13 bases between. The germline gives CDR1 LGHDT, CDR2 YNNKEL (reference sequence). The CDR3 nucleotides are TGTGCCAGCAGCCGGACAGTTTCGGGCACCGGGGAGCTGTTTTTT. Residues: CASSRTVSGTGELFF.

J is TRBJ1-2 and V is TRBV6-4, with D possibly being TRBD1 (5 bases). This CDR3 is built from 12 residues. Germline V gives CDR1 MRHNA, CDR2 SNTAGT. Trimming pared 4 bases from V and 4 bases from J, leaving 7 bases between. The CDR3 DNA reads TGTGCCAGCAGTGGCGACAGCTATGGCTACACCTTC. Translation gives CASSGDSYGYTF.

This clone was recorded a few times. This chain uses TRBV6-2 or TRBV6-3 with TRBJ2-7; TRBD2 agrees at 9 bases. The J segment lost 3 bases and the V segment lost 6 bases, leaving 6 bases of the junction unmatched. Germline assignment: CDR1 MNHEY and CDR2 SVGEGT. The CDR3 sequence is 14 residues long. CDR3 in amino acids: CASSPGTSSYEQYF. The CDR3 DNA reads TGTGCCAGCAGCCCCGGGACTAGCAGCTACGAGCAGTACTTC.

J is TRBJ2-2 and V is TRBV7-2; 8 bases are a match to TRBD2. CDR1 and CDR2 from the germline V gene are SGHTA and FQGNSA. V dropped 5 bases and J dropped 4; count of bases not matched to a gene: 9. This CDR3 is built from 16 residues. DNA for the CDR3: TGTGCCAGCAGCCCGGGAGGGCCGTTTTTCACCGGGGAGCTGTTTTTT. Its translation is CASSPGGPFFTGELFF.